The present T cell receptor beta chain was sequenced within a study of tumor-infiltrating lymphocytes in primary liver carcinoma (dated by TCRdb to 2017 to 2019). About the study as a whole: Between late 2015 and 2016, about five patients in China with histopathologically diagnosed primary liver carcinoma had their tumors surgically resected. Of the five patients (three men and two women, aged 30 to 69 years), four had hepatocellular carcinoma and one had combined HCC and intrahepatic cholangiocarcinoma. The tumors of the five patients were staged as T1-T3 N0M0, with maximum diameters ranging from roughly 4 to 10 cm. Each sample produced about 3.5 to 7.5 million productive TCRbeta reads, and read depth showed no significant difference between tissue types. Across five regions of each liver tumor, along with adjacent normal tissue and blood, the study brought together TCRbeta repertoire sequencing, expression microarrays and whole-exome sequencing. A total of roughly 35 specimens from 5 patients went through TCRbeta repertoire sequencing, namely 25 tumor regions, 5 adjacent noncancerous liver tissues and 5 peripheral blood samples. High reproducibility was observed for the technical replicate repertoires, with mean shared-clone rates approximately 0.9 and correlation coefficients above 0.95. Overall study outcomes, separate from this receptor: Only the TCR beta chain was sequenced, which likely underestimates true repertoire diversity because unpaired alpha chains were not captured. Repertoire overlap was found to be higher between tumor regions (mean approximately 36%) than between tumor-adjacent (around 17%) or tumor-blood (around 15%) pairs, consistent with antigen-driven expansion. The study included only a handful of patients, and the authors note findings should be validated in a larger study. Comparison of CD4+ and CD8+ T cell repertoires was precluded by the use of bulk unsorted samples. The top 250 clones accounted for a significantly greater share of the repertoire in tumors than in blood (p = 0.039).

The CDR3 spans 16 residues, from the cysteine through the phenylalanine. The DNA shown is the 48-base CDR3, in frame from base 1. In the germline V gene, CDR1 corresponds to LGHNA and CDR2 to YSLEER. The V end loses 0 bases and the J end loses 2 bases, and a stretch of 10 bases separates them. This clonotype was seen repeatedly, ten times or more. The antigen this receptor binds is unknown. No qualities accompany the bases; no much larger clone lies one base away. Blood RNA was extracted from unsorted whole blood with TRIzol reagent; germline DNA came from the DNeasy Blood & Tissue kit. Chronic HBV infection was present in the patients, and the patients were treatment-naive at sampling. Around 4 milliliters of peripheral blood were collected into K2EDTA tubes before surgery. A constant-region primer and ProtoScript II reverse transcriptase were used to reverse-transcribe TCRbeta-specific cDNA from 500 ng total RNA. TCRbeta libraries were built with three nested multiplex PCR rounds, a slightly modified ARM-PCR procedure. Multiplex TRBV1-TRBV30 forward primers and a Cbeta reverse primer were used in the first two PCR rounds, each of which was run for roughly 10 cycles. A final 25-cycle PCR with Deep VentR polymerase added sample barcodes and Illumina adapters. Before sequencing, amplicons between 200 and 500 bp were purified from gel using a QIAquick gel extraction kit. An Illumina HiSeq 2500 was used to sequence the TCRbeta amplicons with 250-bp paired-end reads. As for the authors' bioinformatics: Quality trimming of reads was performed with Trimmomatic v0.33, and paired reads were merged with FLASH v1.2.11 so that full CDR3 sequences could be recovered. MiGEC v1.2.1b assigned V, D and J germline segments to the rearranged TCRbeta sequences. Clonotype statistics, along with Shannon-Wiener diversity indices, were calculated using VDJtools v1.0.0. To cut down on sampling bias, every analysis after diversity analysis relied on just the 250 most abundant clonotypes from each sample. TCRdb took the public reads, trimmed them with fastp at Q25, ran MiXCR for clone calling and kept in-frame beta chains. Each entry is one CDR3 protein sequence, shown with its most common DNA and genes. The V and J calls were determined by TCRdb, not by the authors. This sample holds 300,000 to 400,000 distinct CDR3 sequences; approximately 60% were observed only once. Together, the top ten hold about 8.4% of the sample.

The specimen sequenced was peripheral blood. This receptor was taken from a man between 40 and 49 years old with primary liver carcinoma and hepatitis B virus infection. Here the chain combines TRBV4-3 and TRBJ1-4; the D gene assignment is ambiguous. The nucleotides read TGCGCCAGCAGCCAAGAATACCGGAGGACTAATGAAAAACTGTTTTTT. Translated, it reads CASSQEYRRTNEKLFF.